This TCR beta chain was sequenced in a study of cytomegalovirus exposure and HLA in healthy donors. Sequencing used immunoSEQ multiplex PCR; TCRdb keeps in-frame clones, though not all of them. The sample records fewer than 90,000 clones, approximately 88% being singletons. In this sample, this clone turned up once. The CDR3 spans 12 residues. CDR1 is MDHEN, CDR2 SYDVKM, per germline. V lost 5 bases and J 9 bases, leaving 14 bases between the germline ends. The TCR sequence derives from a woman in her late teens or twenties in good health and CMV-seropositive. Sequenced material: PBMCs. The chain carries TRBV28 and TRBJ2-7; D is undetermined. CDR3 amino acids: CASSMIAAGQYF. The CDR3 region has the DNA TGTGCCAGCAGTATGATAGCTGCCGGGCAGTACTTC.